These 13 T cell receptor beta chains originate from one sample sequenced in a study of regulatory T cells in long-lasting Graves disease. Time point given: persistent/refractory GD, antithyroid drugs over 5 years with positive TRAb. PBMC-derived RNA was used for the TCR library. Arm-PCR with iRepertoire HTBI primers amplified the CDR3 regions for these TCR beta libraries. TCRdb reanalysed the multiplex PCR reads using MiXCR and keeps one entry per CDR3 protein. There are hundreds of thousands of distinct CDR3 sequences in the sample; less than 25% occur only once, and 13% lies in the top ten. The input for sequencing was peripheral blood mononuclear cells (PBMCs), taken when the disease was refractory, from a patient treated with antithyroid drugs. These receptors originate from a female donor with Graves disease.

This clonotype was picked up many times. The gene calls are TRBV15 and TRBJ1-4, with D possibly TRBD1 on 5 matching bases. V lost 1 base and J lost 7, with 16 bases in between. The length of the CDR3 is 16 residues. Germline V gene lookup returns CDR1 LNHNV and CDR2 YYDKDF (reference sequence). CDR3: CATSRAQAGIGEKLFF. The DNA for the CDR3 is TGTGCCACCAGCAGAGCACAAGCAGGGATAGGTGAAAAACTGTTTTTT.

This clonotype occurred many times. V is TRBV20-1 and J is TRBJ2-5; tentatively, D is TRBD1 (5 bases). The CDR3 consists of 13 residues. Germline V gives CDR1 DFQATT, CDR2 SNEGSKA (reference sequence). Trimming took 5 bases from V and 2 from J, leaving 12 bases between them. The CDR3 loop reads CSALKTEQETQYF. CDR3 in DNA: TGCAGTGCTCTCAAGACAGAACAAGAGACCCAGTACTTC.

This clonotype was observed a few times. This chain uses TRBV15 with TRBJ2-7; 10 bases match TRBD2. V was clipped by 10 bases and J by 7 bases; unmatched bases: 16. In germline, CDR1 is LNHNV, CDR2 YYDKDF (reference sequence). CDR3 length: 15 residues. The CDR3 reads CASSQLRTSGLEQYF. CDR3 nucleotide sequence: TGTGCCAGCAGTCAACTCCGGACTAGCGGTCTGGAGCAGTACTTC.

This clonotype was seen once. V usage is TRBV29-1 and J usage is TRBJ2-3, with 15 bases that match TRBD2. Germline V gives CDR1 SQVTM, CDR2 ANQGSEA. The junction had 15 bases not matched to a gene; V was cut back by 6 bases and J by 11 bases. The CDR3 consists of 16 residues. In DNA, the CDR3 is TGCAGCGTGGTTGGGACTAGCGGGGGGCTCCACGAGGGGCAGTATTTT. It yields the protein CSVVGTSGGLHEGQYF.

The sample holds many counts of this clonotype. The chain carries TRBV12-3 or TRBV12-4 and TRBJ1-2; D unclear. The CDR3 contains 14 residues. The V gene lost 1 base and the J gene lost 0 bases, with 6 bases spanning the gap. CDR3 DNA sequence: TGTGCCAGCAGTTTAGGGGGTTCTAACTATGGCTACACCTTC. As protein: CASSLGGSNYGYTF.

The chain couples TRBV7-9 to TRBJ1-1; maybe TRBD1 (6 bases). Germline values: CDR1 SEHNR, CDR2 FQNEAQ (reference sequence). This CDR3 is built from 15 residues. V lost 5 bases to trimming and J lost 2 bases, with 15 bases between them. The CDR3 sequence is CASSPGVSGNTEAFF. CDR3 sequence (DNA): TGTGCCAGCAGCCCAGGGGTGAGTGGTAACACTGAAGCTTTCTTT.

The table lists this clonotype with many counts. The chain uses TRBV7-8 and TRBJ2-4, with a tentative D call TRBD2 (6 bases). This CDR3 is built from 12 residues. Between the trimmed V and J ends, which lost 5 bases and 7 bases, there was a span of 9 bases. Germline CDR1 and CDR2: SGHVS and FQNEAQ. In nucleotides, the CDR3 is TGTGCCAGCAGCCGCCGGGAGAACATTCAGTACTTC. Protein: CASSRRENIQYF.

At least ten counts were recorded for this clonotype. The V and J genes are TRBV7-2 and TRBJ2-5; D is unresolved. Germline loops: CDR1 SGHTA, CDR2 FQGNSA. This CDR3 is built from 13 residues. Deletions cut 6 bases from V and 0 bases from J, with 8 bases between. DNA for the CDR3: TGTGCCAGCAGTAGACGGGACCAAGAGACCCAGTACTTC. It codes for CASSRRDQETQYF.

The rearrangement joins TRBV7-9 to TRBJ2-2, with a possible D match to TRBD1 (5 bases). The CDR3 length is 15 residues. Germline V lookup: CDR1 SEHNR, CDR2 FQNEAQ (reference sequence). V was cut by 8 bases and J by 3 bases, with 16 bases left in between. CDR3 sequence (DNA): TGTGCCAGCGCAGAGGAGACAGTCTACACCGGGGAGCTGTTTTTT. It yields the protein CASAEETVYTGELFF.

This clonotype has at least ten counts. The CDR3 spells CASTPPPPGGTYGYTF. CDR3 DNA: TGTGCCAGCACCCCTCCCCCCCCGGGGGGCACCTATGGCTACACCTTC. The chain is built from TRBV12-3 or TRBV12-4 and TRBJ1-2; possibly TRBD1 for D (6 bases). Trimming pared 7 bases from V and 4 bases from J, leaving 22 bases between. The CDR3 has 16 amino acids.

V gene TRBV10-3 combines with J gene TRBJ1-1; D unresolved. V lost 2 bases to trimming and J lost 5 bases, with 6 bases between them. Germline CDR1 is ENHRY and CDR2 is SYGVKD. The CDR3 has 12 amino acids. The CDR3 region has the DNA TGTGCCATCAGTGAGAGGAAGACTGAAGCTTTCTTT. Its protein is CAISERKTEAFF.

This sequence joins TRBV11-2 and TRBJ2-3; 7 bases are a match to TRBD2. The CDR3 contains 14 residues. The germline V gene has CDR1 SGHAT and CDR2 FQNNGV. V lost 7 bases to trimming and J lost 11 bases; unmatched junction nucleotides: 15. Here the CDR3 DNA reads TGTGCCAGCAACACCCCCAGAGGACTAGACGGGCAGTATTTT. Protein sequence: CASNTPRGLDGQYF.

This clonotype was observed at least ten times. CDR3 sequence (DNA): TGTGCCAGCAGCCTAAGGGGACAGCGAGGGGACGAGCAGTACTTC. Protein sequence: CASSLRGQRGDEQYF. This chain uses TRBV7-2 with TRBJ2-7; 7 bases line up with TRBD1. Germline V lookup: CDR1 SGHTA, CDR2 FQGNSA. The CDR3 spans 15 residues. Trimming removed 5 bases from V and 5 bases from J; junction bases left unmatched: 12.